This TCR beta chain was obtained from a study of cytomegalovirus exposure and HLA in healthy donors. Trimming took 5 bases from V and 4 from J, leaving 12 bases between them. The CDR3 has 15 residues. Germline CDR1 reads LNHNV; CDR2 reads YYDKDF (reference sequence). Comments on this clone: Its antigen remains unknown.

The study's findings and limits: In vitro assays verified that three CMV-associated chains recognized CMV antigens specifically.

Profiled with immunoSEQ multiplex PCR; TCRdb holds only in-frame clones, not every one. The table lists about 160,000 clones, 95% to 97% of them singletons. Sequencing was performed on PBMCs. The sequence was collected from a woman aged 18 to 35 in good health and CMV-seronegative. The V call is TRBV15, the J call TRBJ1-6; D perhaps matches TRBD1 (6 bases). DNA of the CDR3: TGTGCCACCAGCCCGTCTCAGGGGTATAATTCACCCCTCCACTTT. Amino acids: CATSPSQGYNSPLHF.